Here is one T cell receptor beta chain with its context. Its target is unknown. J gave up 4 bases and V 2 bases, and 7 bases lay outside the gene matches. Germline loops: CDR1 MGHRA, CDR2 YSYEKL. This CDR3 is 17 amino acids long. The PCR contained 60 Vbeta and 13 Jbeta primers. The method was immunoSEQ multiplex PCR; TCRdb's version includes in-frame clones alone and lacks a portion of them. The sample yields 150,000 to 180,000 clones, roughly 84% seen once. This entry comes from a study of cytomegalovirus exposure and HLA in healthy donors. Study results and limitations: In a later analysis, at a false discovery rate of 0.05, over 15,000 TCR beta sequences were associated with HLA alleles. A few chains linked to CMV were shown in vitro to be specific for CMV antigens.

This chain links TRBV4-1 with TRBJ2-3; 12 bases fit TRBD2. This clonotype was obtained from a woman aged 18 to 35 in good health and CMV-seronegative. The specimen sequenced was PBMCs. The CDR3 DNA reads TGCGCCAGCAGCCAATTACGGACTAGCGGGAAGGCAGATACGCAGTATTTT. It codes for CASSQLRTSGKADTQYF.